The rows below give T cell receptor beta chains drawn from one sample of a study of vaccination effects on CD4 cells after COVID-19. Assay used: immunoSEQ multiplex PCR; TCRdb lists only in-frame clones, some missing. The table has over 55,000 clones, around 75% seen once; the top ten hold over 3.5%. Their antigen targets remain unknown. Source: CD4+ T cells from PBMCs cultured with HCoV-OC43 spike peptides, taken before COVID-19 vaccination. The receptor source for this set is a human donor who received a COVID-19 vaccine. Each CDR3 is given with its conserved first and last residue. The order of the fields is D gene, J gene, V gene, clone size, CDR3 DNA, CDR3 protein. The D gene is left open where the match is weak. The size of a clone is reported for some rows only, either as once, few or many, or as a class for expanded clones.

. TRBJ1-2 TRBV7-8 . TGTGCCAGCAGCTTACATGGTCTGGACTATGGCTACACCTTC CASSLHGLDYGYTF
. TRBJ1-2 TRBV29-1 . TGCAGCGTTGAAGAGTCCATGCTGACCGGCGGCTACACCTTC CSVEESMLTGGYTF
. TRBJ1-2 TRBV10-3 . TGTGCCATCAGTGACGAAAAAAGCTATGGCTACACCTTC CAISDEKSYGYTF
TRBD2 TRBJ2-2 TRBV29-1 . TGCAGCGTTGGTCCTAGCGGGGGGGCCGGGGAGCTGTTTTTT CSVGPSGGAGELFF
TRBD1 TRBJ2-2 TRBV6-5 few TGTGCCAGCAGCACGACAGGGCGCAACACCGGGGAGCTGTTTTTT CASSTTGRNTGELFF
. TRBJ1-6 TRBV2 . TGTGCCAGCAGTACAGAAAATTCACCCCTCCACTTT CASSTENSPLHF
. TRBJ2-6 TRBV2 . TGTGCCAGCATAAGCTCTGGGGCCAACGTCCTGACTTTC CASISSGANVLTF
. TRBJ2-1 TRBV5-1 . TGCGCCAGCAGCTTCGCGCAGGGAGAGCAGTTCTTC CASSFAQGEQFF
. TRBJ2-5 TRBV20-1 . TGCAGTGCTAGTTTATCCGCCGAGACCCAGTACTTC CSASLSAETQYF
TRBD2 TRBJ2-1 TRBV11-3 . TGTGCCAGCAGCTTAGGGAGTAGTAGCGGGGGATCGGGGAATGAGCAGTTCTTC CASSLGSSSGGSGNEQFF
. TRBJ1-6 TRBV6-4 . TGTGCCAGCAGTGTGTCGCTCGCTTCACCCCTCCACTTT CASSVSLASPLHF
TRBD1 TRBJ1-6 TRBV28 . TGTGCCGTGCGCCCCAGACAGGGCGGGAATTCACCCCTCCACTTT CAVRPRQGGNSPLHF
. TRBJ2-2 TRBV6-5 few TGTGCCAGCGGGCCAAACACCGGGGAGCTGTTTTTT CASGPNTGELFF
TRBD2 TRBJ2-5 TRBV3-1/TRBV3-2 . TGTGCCAGCAGCCAAGATTGGAGCGGGGGGGCTGGTGAGACCCAGTACTTC CASSQDWSGGAGETQYF
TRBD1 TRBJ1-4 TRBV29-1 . TGCAGCGTATCCGCCGGGGGGGACAGATCTTTGAGGGAAAAACTGTTTTTT CSVSAGGDRSLREKLFF
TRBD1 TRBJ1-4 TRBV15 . TGTGCCACCACTCTGGACAGGGGGCGTGAAAAACTGTTTTTT CATTLDRGREKLFF
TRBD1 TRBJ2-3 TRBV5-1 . TGCGCCAGCAGCTTAACAGGGGTTGAAGATACGCAGTATTTT CASSLTGVEDTQYF
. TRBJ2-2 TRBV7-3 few TGTGCCACAACCCCGGGACCGAACACCGGGGAGCTGTTTTTT CATTPGPNTGELFF
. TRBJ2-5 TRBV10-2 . TGCGCCAGCAGTCCTACACTAACAGTCGTGGAGACCCAGTACTTC CASSPTLTVVETQYF
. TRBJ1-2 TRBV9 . TGTGCCAGCACCGTGGGGGAGGGGCTCTATGGCTACACCTTC CASTVGEGLYGYTF
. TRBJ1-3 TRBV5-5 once TGTGCCAGCAGCTTGGCCGTCCGGGACCGAAGCTCTGGAAACACCATATATTTT CASSLAVRDRSSGNTIYF
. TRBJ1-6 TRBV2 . TGTGCCAGCAGTCCCGGGGGACTCTATAATTCACCCCTCCACTTT CASSPGGLYNSPLHF
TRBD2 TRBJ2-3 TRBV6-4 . TGTGCCAGCATTGGACTAGCGGGGGGGAGGATCACAGATACGCAGTATTTT CASIGLAGGRITDTQYF
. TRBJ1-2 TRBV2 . TGTGCCAGCAGCGGACAGCTCTATGGCTACACCTTC CASSGQLYGYTF